This TCR beta chain came from a study of control samples from healthy donors and cancer patients. This clone was recorded once. CDR1 is SGHKS, CDR2 YYEKEE, per germline (reference sequence). Trimming left V 0 bases short and J 0 bases short, with 6 bases between. This CDR3 is 14 amino acids long. The data were produced by immunoSEQ multiplex PCR, yet TCRdb's version contains in-frame clones alone and is incomplete. This sample yields approximately 94,000 clones, of which approximately 91% are seen a single time; 0.85% to 1% belongs to the top ten. The sample was blood. The sequence came from a woman aged 25 to 39 in good health. The V and J genes are TRBV5-5 and TRBJ1-2; D gene unclear. CDR3 loop: CASSLVRTNYGYTF. CDR3 bases: TGTGCCAGCAGCTTGGTTAGAACTAACTATGGCTACACCTTC.